This TCR beta chain derives from a study of blood T cell repertoires in COVID-19. On the study more broadly: Researchers got acute and convalescent COVID-19 samples from the United States, Italy and Spain. PBMCs, B-cell-depleted T cells, or T cells provided the cDNA or gDNA that made up the material.

In the original processing: The assay estimated nucleated cells by amplifying reference gene primers. Repertoires were generated with immunoSEQ multiplex PCR, while TCRdb's copy carries only in-frame clones and drops some. Clone size and V and J calls were adopted from that table, with D and trimming inferred from the DNA. This table holds 150,000 to 200,000 clones, roughly 93% found once. The germline CDR1 and CDR2 sequences are MDHEN and SYDVKM. The CDR3 is made up of 15 amino acids. V lost 3 bases, J lost 4 bases, and 12 bases lay in between. The TCR originated in a young man with COVID-19, enrolled during active disease. Sequenced material: peripheral blood. The genes are TRBV28 and TRBJ1-4, with a possible D match to TRBD1 (5 bases). CDR3 DNA sequence: TGTGCCAGCAGTTTTGGTCAGGGCAGTAATGAAAAACTGTTTTTT. Its translation: CASSFGQGSNEKLFF.